This is a list of T cell receptor beta chains from one sample in a study of blood T cell repertoires in COVID-19. Clones were read by immunoSEQ multiplex PCR, and TCRdb kept only the in-frame ones, dropping some. The table has about 350,000 clones, more than 75% seen once. The sequencing sample was made of PBMCs or T cells enriched from blood (not recorded which). The source of these receptors is a woman in her twenties or thirties who had recovered from COVID-19. The CDR3 runs from the conserved cysteine through the conserved F or W. The order of the fields is V gene, J gene, D gene, clone size, CDR3 DNA, CDR3 protein. The D gene is left open where the match is weak. Not all rows give a size; the values are once, few, many and, for expanded clones, a class.

>TRBV21-1|TRBJ1-5|NA|NA
TGTGCCAGCAGCCTCACCCTCCGGGAGCCCCAGCATTTT
CASSLTLREPQHF
>TRBV12-5|TRBJ2-5|NA|NA
TGTGCTAGTGGTTTTGCGCCAAGCTTCCAAGAGACCCAGTACTTC
CASGFAPSFQETQYF
>TRBV5-1|TRBJ1-4|NA|NA
TGCGCCAGCAGAATCGGGGTCGATGCAACTAATGAAAAACTGTTTTTT
CASRIGVDATNEKLFF
>TRBV6-4|TRBJ2-3|TRBD2|NA
TGTGCCAGCAGTGACATAGCGGGGGGCCTCGATACGCAGTATTTT
CASSDIAGGLDTQYF
>TRBV7-8|TRBJ2-2|NA|NA
TGTGCCAGCAGCTTAGGGGGTGGGCGGGGCGGCACCGGGGAGCTGTTTTTT
CASSLGGGRGGTGELFF
>TRBV2|TRBJ2-3|NA|once
TGTGCCAGCAGTGAATTGCCCGACCAACCTAGATTAGATACGCAGTATTTT
CASSELPDQPRLDTQYF
>TRBV5-4|TRBJ1-6|TRBD1|NA
TGTGCCAGCAGCTTAGACAGGGTCTATAATTCACCCCTCCACTTT
CASSLDRVYNSPLHF
>TRBV18|TRBJ2-2|NA|NA
TGTGCCAGCTCACCATCGGAGGCTCAGGTCACCGGGGAGCTGTTTTTT
CASSPSEAQVTGELFF
>TRBV7-9|TRBJ2-2|NA|many
TGTGCCATCCCCCCGGGGGGTCTCGAGACAGGCACCGGGGAGCTGTTTTTT
CAIPPGGLETGTGELFF
>TRBV5-1|TRBJ1-1|NA|NA
TGCGCCAGCAGCTTGGTAGCAGGGGCTCTGATGGGGTCTGAAGCTTTCTTT
CASSLVAGALMGSEAFF
>TRBV7-9|TRBJ1-3|TRBD1|NA
TGTGCCAGCAGCTCGGGACAGGGAGGAACTGGAAACACCATATATTTT
CASSSGQGGTGNTIYF
>TRBV19|TRBJ2-2|TRBD1|NA
TGTGCCAGCAAGACAGGGGGCCATTTCACCGGGGAGCTGTTTTTT
CASKTGGHFTGELFF
>TRBV29-1|TRBJ1-2|NA|NA
TGCAGCGTTGATCGAGGGCTAAACTATGGCTACACCTTC
CSVDRGLNYGYTF
>TRBV19|TRBJ1-4|NA|NA
TGTGCCAGTAGGGGGCAGGGGCCGCGAGAAAAACTGTTTTTT
CASRGQGPREKLFF
>TRBV25-1|TRBJ2-5|NA|NA
TGTGCCAGCAGTCCAGGCCCTAAACGGGAGACCCAGTACTTC
CASSPGPKRETQYF
>TRBV14|TRBJ2-3|NA|NA
TGTGCCAGCAGCCAAGATTACAGGGCGAGAGATACGCAGTATTTT
CASSQDYRARDTQYF
>TRBV7-9|TRBJ2-7|NA|few
TGTGCCAGCAGCCACCGGGACACCTCCTACGAGCAGTACTTC
CASSHRDTSYEQYF
>TRBV5-1|TRBJ1-1|NA|NA
TGCGCCAGCAGCCCACAACAGGGTTGGAACACTGAAGCTTTCTTT
CASSPQQGWNTEAFF
>TRBV29-1|TRBJ1-6|TRBD1|NA
TGCAGCGCCCGGGACAGGGCAGACTCACCCCTCCACTTT
CSARDRADSPLHF
>TRBV9|TRBJ2-7|NA|few
TGTGCCAGCAGCCCACACTACAGGGTCGGGGGGTCCTACGAGCAGTACTTC
CASSPHYRVGGSYEQYF
>TRBV6-5|TRBJ2-2|TRBD1|NA
TGTGCCAGCAGCGGACAGGGTCGGACCGGGGAGCTGTTTTTT
CASSGQGRTGELFF
>TRBV18|TRBJ1-2|TRBD1|NA
TGTGCCAGCTCACCACTGGGACAGGGTGACTATGGCTACACCTTC
CASSPLGQGDYGYTF
>TRBV28|TRBJ2-3|NA|NA
TGTGCCAGCAGTCCCTGGGGGGGGGCAGGAATAGATACGCAGTATTTT
CASSPWGGAGIDTQYF
>TRBV14|TRBJ1-4|NA|NA
TGTGCCAGCAGCCAAGATCAGGGGCCCACTAATGAAAAACTGTTTTTT
CASSQDQGPTNEKLFF
>TRBV2|TRBJ2-3|NA|NA
TGTGCCAGCAGTGAATTGGCTAGCACAGATACGCAGTATTTT
CASSELASTDTQYF
>TRBV4-1|TRBJ2-5|NA|NA
TGCGCCAGCAGCCTCGCGGGGTTAGAGACCCAGTACTTC
CASSLAGLETQYF
>TRBV10-3|TRBJ1-2|TRBD1|once
TGTGCCATCAGTGAGAGCAGGGGGCATGGCTACACCTTC
CAISESRGHGYTF
>TRBV30|TRBJ1-5|TRBD1|NA
TGTGCCTGGAGTGGGACAGGGGGCAATCAGCCCCAGCATTTT
CAWSGTGGNQPQHF
>TRBV7-6|TRBJ2-1|TRBD2|NA
TGTGCCAGCAGCCTATCGGGGAGAGCGGGGTTCTACAATGAGCAGTTCTTC
CASSLSGRAGFYNEQFF
>TRBV6-5|TRBJ1-5|NA|NA
TGTGCCAGCAGCCTCGGGGGGGTTCGGAATCAGCCCCAGCATTTT
CASSLGGVRNQPQHF
>TRBV7-9|TRBJ2-7|TRBD1|NA
TGTGCCAGCAGCCAGTCCCGGACAGGGACCTACGAGCAGTACTTC
CASSQSRTGTYEQYF
>TRBV11-3|TRBJ1-1|NA|NA
TGTGCCAGCAGCCCATCCGGCCGAGGGAACACTGAAGCTTTCTTT
CASSPSGRGNTEAFF
>TRBV4-3|TRBJ1-1|NA|few
TGCGCCAGCAGCCAAGAAGAGGGCATGCCTGAAGCTTTCTTT
CASSQEEGMPEAFF
>TRBV7-9|TRBJ2-5|NA|NA
TGTGCCAGCAGCTTAGGCAGGACCCAGTACTTC
CASSLGRTQYF
>TRBV29-1|TRBJ2-7|NA|NA
TGCAGCGTTGACGGGACATCCTACGAGCAGTACTTC
CSVDGTSYEQYF
>TRBV5-6|TRBJ2-5|TRBD2|NA
TGTGCCAGCAGCTCCAGTAGCGGGGGTTGGGAGACCCAGTACTTC
CASSSSSGGWETQYF
>TRBV10-1|TRBJ2-1|TRBD2|NA
TGCGCCAGCAGTGATGGCGGGAGAGAGTTCTTC
CASSDGGREFF
>TRBV9|TRBJ1-2|NA|NA
TGTGCCAGCAGCGTAGGGGAGAGTAACTATGGCTACACCTTC
CASSVGESNYGYTF
>TRBV2|TRBJ1-6|NA|NA
TGTGCCAGCAGCGGATTAGATGGGCATTCACCCCTCCACTTT
CASSGLDGHSPLHF
>TRBV3-1/TRBV3-2|TRBJ1-5|NA|NA
TGTGCCAGCAGCCTTAAACCCGACAGCGTCAATCAGCCCCAGCATTTT
CASSLKPDSVNQPQHF
>TRBV5-1|TRBJ2-5|TRBD2|NA
TGCGCCAGCAGCTTGGCGGGACTAGCGGGGGATGCCCAAGAGACCCAGTACTTC
CASSLAGLAGDAQETQYF
>TRBV11-3|TRBJ2-3|NA|NA
TGTGCCAGCAGCGCTACCCGGACACCCTTGGATACGCAGTATTTT
CASSATRTPLDTQYF
>TRBV19|TRBJ1-6|NA|NA
TGTGCCAGTAAAGACAGTAATTCACCCCTCCACTTT
CASKDSNSPLHF
>TRBV19|TRBJ1-2|TRBD1|NA
TGTGCCAGTAGTTCTCAAGGGACAGGGCGTTATGGCTACACCTTC
CASSSQGTGRYGYTF
>TRBV25-1|TRBJ2-7|TRBD1|NA
TGTGCCACCACCCGGACAGGACTCTCCTACGAGCAGTACTTC
CATTRTGLSYEQYF
>TRBV6-2/TRBV6-3|TRBJ1-5|NA|NA
TGTGCCAGCAGCCCCACAATCGGCAATCAGCCCCAGCATTTT
CASSPTIGNQPQHF
>TRBV27|TRBJ1-2|TRBD1|few
TGTGCCAGCAGATTAAGGGGGCTCGGCTATGGCTACACCTTC
CASRLRGLGYGYTF
>TRBV7-9|TRBJ2-3|NA|NA
TGTGCCAGCCGTAATGGGGGGTCGCAAGCAGATACGCAGTATTTT
CASRNGGSQADTQYF
>TRBV4-1|TRBJ2-3|NA|NA
TGCGCCAGCAGCCATGCTAGGGCTAAGGGACTTTGGGAAGATACGCAGTATTTT
CASSHARAKGLWEDTQYF
>TRBV6-5|TRBJ2-2|NA|NA
TGTGCCAGCAGACAGGGATTTGGCACCGGGGAGCTGTTTTTT
CASRQGFGTGELFF
>TRBV29-1|TRBJ2-3|TRBD2|few
TGCAGCGTTGAAGATCCTAGCGGGGCCCCAGATACGCAGTATTTT
CSVEDPSGAPDTQYF
>TRBV19|TRBJ1-1|TRBD1|NA
TGTGCCAGTAGTTTACAGGGGCTCGGGACTGAAGCTTTCTTT
CASSLQGLGTEAFF
>TRBV19|TRBJ2-3|NA|once
TGTGCCAGTCAGGTAGCGGGCACAGATACGCAGTATTTT
CASQVAGTDTQYF